This is a list of T cell receptor beta chains from one sample in a study of blood T cell repertoires in COVID-19. The protocol was immunoSEQ multiplex PCR, while the TCRdb copy is restricted to in-frame clones and leaves out a portion. In the table there are about 430,000 clones, roughly 90% of which are singletons. The sequenced sample consisted of PBMCs or T cells enriched from blood (not recorded which). The receptors stem from a woman in her 30s with acute COVID-19. The CDR3 runs from the conserved cysteine through the conserved F or W. A D gene is named only where the DNA matches it firmly. The listing skips clone size in some rows; elsewhere it reads once, few, many or a size class.

J: TRBJ1-4; D: -; length: 15; size: -; V: TRBV18; CDR3: CASSPNRIFNEKLFF; DNA: TGTGCCAGCTCACCGAACAGAATATTTAATGAAAAACTGTTTTTT
J: TRBJ2-3; D: -; length: 15; size: -; V: TRBV5-1; CDR3: CASSYPSGGADTQYF; DNA: TGCGCCAGCAGCTATCCATCGGGGGGCGCAGATACGCAGTATTTT
J: TRBJ1-2; D: -; length: 15; size: -; V: TRBV19; CDR3: CASSERGTPNYGYTF; DNA: TGTGCCAGTAGTGAACGCGGGACTCCTAACTATGGCTACACCTTC
J: TRBJ2-7; D: -; length: 15; size: -; V: TRBV13; CDR3: CASSLAGELYYEQYF; DNA: TGTGCCAGCAGCTTAGCAGGGGAACTATACTACGAGCAGTACTTC
J: TRBJ1-2; D: -; length: 14; size: -; V: TRBV7-9; CDR3: CASSKTRIVYGYTF; DNA: TGTGCCAGCAGTAAGACAAGGATTGTTTATGGCTACACCTTC
J: TRBJ1-4; D: TRBD1; length: 15; size: -; V: TRBV29-1; CDR3: CSVEGGGSGGEKLFF; DNA: TGCAGCGTTGAAGGTGGGGGTTCAGGGGGTGAAAAACTGTTTTTT
J: TRBJ2-7; D: TRBD2; length: 15; size: -; V: TRBV3-1/TRBV3-2; CDR3: CASSLAQRGSYEQYF; DNA: TGTGCCAGCAGCCTAGCTCAGCGGGGCTCCTACGAGCAGTACTTC
J: TRBJ2-5; D: TRBD2; length: 15; size: -; V: TRBV5-8; CDR3: CASSPAGLDGETQYF; DNA: TGTGCCAGCAGCCCAGCGGGACTAGATGGGGAGACCCAGTACTTC
J: TRBJ2-1; D: -; length: 16; size: -; V: TRBV5-1; CDR3: CASSLATVESYNEQFF; DNA: TGCGCCAGCAGCTTGGCCACGGTTGAATCCTACAATGAGCAGTTCTTC
J: TRBJ1-6; D: -; length: 14; size: -; V: TRBV2; CDR3: CASSEYRTAKPLHF; DNA: TGTGCCAGCAGTGAGTACCGGACAGCTAAACCCCTCCACTTT
J: TRBJ2-7; D: -; length: 16; size: -; V: TRBV4-3; CDR3: CASSQDGSAGRYEQYF; DNA: TGCGCCAGCAGCCAAGACGGGTCGGCAGGGAGGTACGAGCAGTACTTC
J: TRBJ1-2; D: TRBD1; length: 13; size: -; V: TRBV12-3/TRBV12-4; CDR3: CASSFRTGDGYTF; DNA: TGTGCCAGCAGTTTTCGGACAGGGGATGGCTACACCTTC
J: TRBJ1-1; D: TRBD1; length: 14; size: -; V: TRBV18; CDR3: CASSPTGGDTEAFF; DNA: TGTGCCAGCTCCCCGACAGGGGGGGACACTGAAGCTTTCTTT
J: TRBJ1-2; D: -; length: 12; size: -; V: TRBV10-3; CDR3: CAIGTPDYGYTF; DNA: TGTGCCATCGGGACACCCGACTATGGCTACACCTTC
J: TRBJ2-7; D: -; length: 15; size: -; V: TRBV3-1/TRBV3-2; CDR3: CASSHLILGGGAQYF; DNA: TGTGCCAGCAGCCACCTAATTTTGGGAGGGGGGGCGCAGTACTTC
J: TRBJ2-1; D: TRBD1; length: 16; size: few; V: TRBV5-1; CDR3: CASSQGGQGFDHEQFF; DNA: TGCGCCAGCAGCCAGGGCGGACAGGGGTTTGACCATGAGCAGTTCTTC
J: TRBJ2-7; D: -; length: 16; size: -; V: TRBV5-1; CDR3: CASSSHRFPRSYEQYF; DNA: TGCGCCAGCAGCTCCCACAGGTTTCCGAGGTCCTACGAGCAGTACTTC
J: TRBJ2-1; D: TRBD1; length: 19; size: once; V: TRBV5-1; CDR3: CASSLSGTGGFSSYNEQFF; DNA: TGCGCCAGCAGCTTGTCCGGGACAGGGGGTTTCAGCTCCTACAATGAGCAGTTCTTC
J: TRBJ1-6; D: -; length: 17; size: -; V: TRBV27; CDR3: CASSLYYPGISDSPLHF; DNA: TGTGCCAGCAGTTTATATTACCCAGGGATTTCGGATTCACCCCTCCACTTT
J: TRBJ1-6; D: -; length: 16; size: -; V: TRBV25-1; CDR3: CASSEQGGRDNSPLHF; DNA: TGTGCCAGCAGTGAACAGGGAGGGCGCGATAATTCACCCCTCCACTTT
J: TRBJ1-2; D: -; length: 14; size: -; V: TRBV19; CDR3: CASSTNTGLYGYTF; DNA: TGTGCCAGTAGTACCAACACAGGGCTCTATGGCTACACCTTC
J: TRBJ2-1; D: -; length: 15; size: -; V: TRBV5-1; CDR3: CASSLAVSSYNEQFF; DNA: TGCGCCAGCAGCTTAGCCGTTAGCTCCTACAATGAGCAGTTCTTC
J: TRBJ2-5; D: -; length: 13; size: -; V: TRBV27; CDR3: CASSLGRGKTQYF; DNA: TGTGCCAGCAGTTTAGGCAGGGGTAAGACCCAGTACTTC
J: TRBJ2-7; D: TRBD2; length: 17; size: -; V: TRBV9; CDR3: CASSPGGIGGSSYEQYF; DNA: TGTGCCAGCAGCCCGGGAGGTATCGGGGGAAGCTCCTACGAGCAGTACTTC
J: TRBJ1-2; D: TRBD1; length: 13; size: -; V: TRBV18; CDR3: CASSPEGARDYTF; DNA: TGTGCCAGCTCACCGGAGGGGGCAAGGGACTACACCTTC
J: TRBJ1-6; D: -; length: 14; size: -; V: TRBV18; CDR3: CASSQAEDGPPLHF; DNA: TGTGCCAGCTCACAGGCGGAGGACGGACCACCCCTCCACTTT
J: TRBJ1-2; D: TRBD1; length: 13; size: few; V: TRBV6-5; CDR3: CASRRRTGFGYTF; DNA: TGTGCCAGCAGACGTAGGACAGGGTTTGGCTACACCTTC
J: TRBJ1-1; D: -; length: 13; size: -; V: TRBV5-1; CDR3: CASSLVPNGEAFF; DNA: TGCGCCAGCAGCTTGGTTCCCAACGGTGAAGCTTTCTTT
J: TRBJ2-7; D: TRBD1; length: 15; size: -; V: TRBV5-1; CDR3: CASSLRGQGAYEQYF; DNA: TGCGCCAGCAGCTTAAGAGGGCAGGGGGCCTACGAGCAGTACTTC
J: TRBJ2-1; D: TRBD2; length: 18; size: -; V: TRBV6-1; CDR3: CASSGGLAGPSSYNEQFF; DNA: TGTGCCAGCAGTGGGGGTCTAGCGGGGCCCAGCTCCTACAATGAGCAGTTCTTC
J: TRBJ2-2; D: -; length: 12; size: -; V: TRBV28; CDR3: CASSSYTGELFF; DNA: TGTGCCAGCAGTTCATACACCGGGGAGCTGTTTTTT
J: TRBJ1-5; D: -; length: 14; size: -; V: TRBV3-1/TRBV3-2; CDR3: CASSFGPINQPQHF; DNA: TGTGCCAGCAGCTTTGGCCCCATCAATCAGCCCCAGCATTTT
J: TRBJ2-1; D: -; length: 14; size: few; V: TRBV11-3; CDR3: CASSPEGPYNEQFF; DNA: TGTGCCAGCAGCCCGGAGGGGCCCTACAATGAGCAGTTCTTC
J: TRBJ1-4; D: TRBD1; length: 15; size: -; V: TRBV18; CDR3: CASSPRDRDHEKLFF; DNA: TGTGCCAGCTCACCCAGGGACAGGGATCATGAAAAACTGTTTTTT
J: TRBJ2-4; D: -; length: 13; size: -; V: TRBV7-8; CDR3: CASSLGQENIQYF; DNA: TGTGCCAGCAGCTTAGGCCAGGAAAACATTCAGTACTTC
J: TRBJ1-1; D: TRBD1; length: 15; size: -; V: TRBV19; CDR3: CASSISTGGHTEAFF; DNA: TGTGCCAGTAGTATCAGTACAGGGGGACACACTGAAGCTTTCTTT
J: TRBJ1-1; D: -; length: 12; size: once; V: TRBV7-9; CDR3: CASNPVNTEAFF; DNA: TGTGCCAGCAACCCAGTGAACACTGAAGCTTTCTTT
J: TRBJ2-7; D: TRBD1; length: 14; size: -; V: TRBV10-3; CDR3: CASMSGTGDYEQYF; DNA: TGTGCCTCAATGTCCGGGACAGGGGACTACGAGCAGTACTTC
J: TRBJ2-3; D: -; length: 13; size: -; V: TRBV7-3; CDR3: CASSSGGIDTQYF; DNA: TGTGCCAGCAGCTCAGGAGGGATAGATACGCAGTATTTT
J: TRBJ1-5; D: -; length: 15; size: once; V: TRBV19; CDR3: CASSIVGAPESAQHF; DNA: TGTGCCAGTAGTATAGTGGGGGCTCCAGAATCAGCCCAGCATTTT
J: TRBJ1-4; D: TRBD1; length: 16; size: -; V: TRBV5-1; CDR3: CASSSSRQGTNEKLFF; DNA: TGCGCCAGCAGCTCCTCCCGACAGGGGACTAATGAAAAACTGTTTTTT